This T cell receptor beta chain came from a study of blood T cell repertoires in COVID-19. Study information: Two negative PCRs, clearance, or symptom resolution had been documented for recovered Cohort 3 donors. Italy, Spain and the United States were the sources of the convalescent and acute COVID-19 samples.

Authors' analysis steps: Estimation of nucleated cell counts was performed using reference gene primer amplification. This table comes from immunoSEQ multiplex PCR, and its TCRdb copy is limited to in-frame clones, with some not included. The DNA gave D and trimming, while V, J and clone size come from that table. The sample contains around 360,000 clones, more than 75% of which appear only once. With V trimmed by 10 bases and J by 3 bases, 8 bases remained unmatched. This CDR3 has 13 residues. Per germline, CDR1 MRHNA and CDR2 SNTAGT. The TCR was taken from a man aged 40-49 years in a cohort exposed to, infected with or recovered from COVID-19 (not recorded which). Sample: PBMCs or T cells enriched from blood (not recorded which). This sequence joins TRBV6-4 and TRBJ1-2; 7 positions match TRBD1. CDR3 residues: CATKQGRYYGYTF. The CDR3 bases are TGTGCCACTAAACAGGGGAGGTACTATGGCTACACCTTC.